Here is one T cell receptor (beta chain) with its context. The antigen is not known. Terminally differentiated effector memory CD45RA+ cells were left out of the naive CD8 fraction, which was CD45RO-negative and positively selected for CCR7. This sample was included in a study of shared clonotypes between healthy human individuals. The study's findings and limits: Richness estimates generally favored naive over memory subsets.

Per the germline V gene, CDR1 is LNHDA and CDR2 is SQIVND (reference sequence). V lost 3 bases, J lost 2 bases, and 9 bases stayed unmatched. This CDR3 is built from 18 residues. The assay used deep level. TCRdb's copy holds only in-frame clones and misses some; the assay was immunoSEQ multiplex PCR. The repertoire includes around 600,000 clones, around 96% of them detected once, and 0.11% sits in the top ten. The receptor was isolated from a woman aged 25 to 39 in good health. Sequencing input: naive CD8+ T cells sorted from blood. The V and J genes are TRBV19 and TRBJ2-1, with 11 positions matching TRBD2. In nucleotides, the CDR3 is TGTGCCAGTAGTATCTTTGGTGCTAGCGGGAGGCCCTACAATGAGCAGTTCTTC. Translated: CASSIFGASGRPYNEQFF.